What follows are 5 T cell receptor beta chains derived from one specimen sequenced in a study of shared clonotypes between healthy human individuals. Libraries were prepared by immunoSEQ multiplex PCR; TCRdb keeps only in-frame clonotypes and omits some of them. The data show roughly 640,000 clones, around 67% seen once. Sequences were obtained from memory CD4+ T cells sorted from blood. Subset described: CD45RA-negative fraction. The receptors shown here come from a woman between 25 and 40 years old in good health.

This sequence joins TRBV5-1 and TRBJ1-3; D call uncertain. The CDR3 has 16 residues. The germline gives CDR1 SGHRS, CDR2 YFSETQ. Between the trimmed V and J ends, which lost 2 bases and 4 bases, there was a span of 16 bases. CDR3 coding DNA: TGCGCCAGCAGCTTTTTAGGAACCCGAGCAGGAAACACCATATATTTT. It encodes CASSFLGTRAGNTIYF.

The chain couples TRBV12-5 to TRBJ1-1, with 9 bases matching TRBD1. The CDR3 length is 16 residues. V was clipped by 0 bases and J by 5 bases; unmatched bases: 7. CDR1 is LGHNT and CDR2 is FRNRAP in the germline V gene. CDR3 nucleotides: TGTGCTAGTGGTTTGGTACTTACAGGGGGCCGGACTGAAGCTTTCTTT. It is translated as CASGLVLTGGRTEAFF.

V is TRBV29-1 and J is TRBJ2-1; unclear D gene. CDR1 SQVTM and CDR2 ANQGSEA come from the germline V gene. V lost 6 bases and J 0 bases, leaving 18 bases between the germline ends. The CDR3 consists of 16 residues. CDR3 in amino acids: CSVPSSGSSSYNEQFF. The CDR3 coding sequence is TGCAGCGTACCCTCTTCAGGTTCGAGCTCCTACAATGAGCAGTTCTTC.

J is TRBJ1-3 and V is TRBV2; D gene unclear. The V gene lost 3 bases and the J gene lost 4 bases, with 13 bases spanning the gap. The CDR3 sequence is 15 residues long. In germline, CDR1 is SNHLY, CDR2 FYNNEI. CDR3 residues: CASSEFQSYGNTIYF. CDR3 nucleotides: TGTGCCAGCAGTGAGTTTCAGTCTTACGGAAACACCATATATTTT.

This clone was counted ten times or more. The chain employs TRBV30 and TRBJ2-7, with unresolved D. V was cut by 1 base and J by 3 bases, with 7 bases left in between. The CDR3 is made up of 12 amino acids. Germline CDR1 is GTSNPN and CDR2 is SVGIG (reference sequence). The CDR3, as DNA: TGTGCCTGGAGTGCTCCAGTCTACGAGCAGTACTTC. This translates into CAWSAPVYEQYF.